This is a list of T cell receptor beta chains from one sample in a study of read filtering for tumor transcriptome and immune sequencing. MiXCR, applied by TCRdb to the reads, yields one record per CDR3 protein. The top ten clones hold more than 15% of a sample with under 40,000 distinct CDR3 sequences, 14% of them seen once. The sequenced sample consisted of a population of CD138-negative cells sorted from bone marrow. The receptors originated from a donor aged 40 or older with multiple myeloma. Both conserved end residues are part of each CDR3. D genes are given only for firm matches. The size entry is marked missing in some rows and otherwise reads once, few, many or a size class.

j_gene: TRBJ2-1; abundance: many; d_gene: .; v_gene: TRBV20-1; CDR3nt: TGCAGTGCTAGAAGGGGGGGGAGTGTTAATGAGCAGTTCTTC; CDR3aa: CSARRGGSVNEQFF
j_gene: TRBJ2-2; abundance: many; d_gene: TRBD2; v_gene: TRBV5-1; CDR3nt: TGCGCCAGTCTTCCGGGACTAGCGACCGGGGAGCTGTTTTTT; CDR3aa: CASLPGLATGELFF
j_gene: TRBJ2-1; abundance: many; d_gene: TRBD2; v_gene: TRBV9; CDR3nt: TGTGCCAGCAGCGGGGGAGGGACTTACAATGAGCAGTTCTTC; CDR3aa: CASSGGGTYNEQFF
j_gene: TRBJ2-5; abundance: many; d_gene: .; v_gene: TRBV7-9; CDR3nt: TGTGCCAGCAGCTTAACGGGTAGTCCCCAAGAGACCCAGTACTTC; CDR3aa: CASSLTGSPQETQYF
j_gene: TRBJ2-5; abundance: few; d_gene: TRBD1; v_gene: TRBV6-2/TRBV6-3; CDR3nt: TGTGCCAGCAGTTCGGACAGGGGTAACCAAGAGACCCAGTACTTC; CDR3aa: CASSSDRGNQETQYF
j_gene: TRBJ2-1; abundance: many; d_gene: TRBD1; v_gene: TRBV7-9; CDR3nt: TGTGCCAGCAGCTTGGGACAGGCTTACAATGAGCAGTTCTTC; CDR3aa: CASSLGQAYNEQFF
j_gene: TRBJ2-1; abundance: many; d_gene: TRBD2; v_gene: TRBV30; CDR3nt: TGTGCCTGGAGTGGTCTTACGGGGGGGCCGATCAATGAGCAGTTCTTC; CDR3aa: CAWSGLTGGPINEQFF
j_gene: TRBJ2-5; abundance: medium-sized; d_gene: .; v_gene: TRBV15; CDR3nt: TGTGCCACCAGCAGAGTTTTGTATGGCTTGGAGACCCAGTACTTC; CDR3aa: CATSRVLYGLETQYF
j_gene: TRBJ2-1; abundance: many; d_gene: TRBD2; v_gene: TRBV13; CDR3nt: TGTGCCAGCAGTGTCGGGGGGGCCGGGAATGAGCAGTTCTTC; CDR3aa: CASSVGGAGNEQFF
j_gene: TRBJ2-5; abundance: many; d_gene: .; v_gene: TRBV6-2/TRBV6-3; CDR3nt: TGTGCCAGCAGTCGAGACAGTCAAGAGACCCAGTACTTC; CDR3aa: CASSRDSQETQYF
j_gene: TRBJ2-4; abundance: many; d_gene: .; v_gene: TRBV6-1; CDR3nt: TGTGCCAGCAGCGAGGACCCCGGAAACATTCAGTACTTC; CDR3aa: CASSEDPGNIQYF
j_gene: TRBJ2-1; abundance: many; d_gene: TRBD1; v_gene: TRBV20-1; CDR3nt: TGCAGTGCTAGAGGGAGAAGGAGACAGGGCCCCAATGAGCAGTTCTTC; CDR3aa: CSARGRRRQGPNEQFF
j_gene: TRBJ2-1; abundance: many; d_gene: TRBD2; v_gene: TRBV4-3; CDR3nt: TGCGCCAGCAGCCAAAGCTTCGGAGCGGGGGGGAAAGAGCAGTTCTTC; CDR3aa: CASSQSFGAGGKEQFF
j_gene: TRBJ1-5; abundance: many; d_gene: .; v_gene: TRBV7-2; CDR3nt: TGTGCCAGCAGCTTTCAGGCAGGGGACCAGCCCCAGCATTTT; CDR3aa: CASSFQAGDQPQHF
j_gene: TRBJ1-1; abundance: many; d_gene: .; v_gene: TRBV5-5; CDR3nt: TGTGCCAGCAGCTTGGCTAGTACTACGGCTTTCTTT; CDR3aa: CASSLASTTAFF
j_gene: TRBJ1-5; abundance: many; d_gene: .; v_gene: TRBV5-5; CDR3nt: TGTGCCAGCAGCTTGGTCCCCCAGGATAGCAATCAGCCCCAGCATTTT; CDR3aa: CASSLVPQDSNQPQHF
j_gene: TRBJ1-2; abundance: many; d_gene: .; v_gene: TRBV28; CDR3nt: TGTGCCAGCAGGCTTCAGGGTAACGGCTATGGCTACACCTTC; CDR3aa: CASRLQGNGYGYTF
j_gene: TRBJ1-1; abundance: many; d_gene: .; v_gene: TRBV5-4; CDR3nt: TGTGCCAGCAGCTCTCCTCGAACTGAAGCTTTCTTT; CDR3aa: CASSSPRTEAFF
j_gene: TRBJ1-3; abundance: many; d_gene: .; v_gene: TRBV5-1; CDR3nt: TGCGCCAGCTCGGGAGGGGGCTCTGGAAACACCATATATTTT; CDR3aa: CASSGGGSGNTIYF
j_gene: TRBJ2-2; abundance: few; d_gene: TRBD1; v_gene: TRBV6-6; CDR3nt: TGTGCCAGCAGTTACCGTTGGACAGGGGGCCTCACCGGGGAGCTGTTTTTT; CDR3aa: CASSYRWTGGLTGELFF
j_gene: TRBJ2-1; abundance: many; d_gene: TRBD2; v_gene: TRBV3-1; CDR3nt: TGTGCCAGCAGCCAAGGGACTAGCGGGGTCCCCTCCTACAATGAGCAGTTCTTC; CDR3aa: CASSQGTSGVPSYNEQFF
j_gene: TRBJ1-5; abundance: .; d_gene: TRBD1; v_gene: TRBV27; CDR3nt: TGTGCCAGCAGGCGGGACAGGGGCCTATTCCAGCCCCAGCATTTT; CDR3aa: CASRRDRGLFQPQHF
j_gene: TRBJ1-1; abundance: once; d_gene: TRBD1; v_gene: TRBV7-9; CDR3nt: TGTGCCAGCAGCCTTGGAACTGGGACAGGGAACGCTGAAGCTTTCTTT; CDR3aa: CASSLGTGTGNAEAFF
j_gene: TRBJ1-5; abundance: many; d_gene: .; v_gene: TRBV20-1; CDR3nt: TGCAGTGCTAGGGACCCGCTGTTAGAATCTCAGCCCCAGCATTTT; CDR3aa: CSARDPLLESQPQHF
j_gene: TRBJ2-5; abundance: many; d_gene: .; v_gene: TRBV7-9; CDR3nt: TGTGCCAGCAGCTTCGGCCCAAAGGCCCAGTACTTC; CDR3aa: CASSFGPKAQYF
j_gene: TRBJ2-3; abundance: many; d_gene: .; v_gene: TRBV20-1; CDR3nt: TGCAGTGCCCTACTAGCAAGCACAGATACGCAGTATTTT; CDR3aa: CSALLASTDTQYF
j_gene: TRBJ2-5; abundance: .; d_gene: TRBD1; v_gene: TRBV7-2; CDR3nt: TGTGCCAGCAGCTCGCCGGGACAGGGGCCAGAGACCCAGTACTTC; CDR3aa: CASSSPGQGPETQYF
j_gene: TRBJ1-5; abundance: many; d_gene: .; v_gene: TRBV3-1; CDR3nt: TGTGCCAGCAGCCATTCGACCGGGACTAGCAATCAGCCCCAGCATTTT; CDR3aa: CASSHSTGTSNQPQHF
j_gene: TRBJ1-4; abundance: many; d_gene: .; v_gene: TRBV7-6; CDR3nt: TGTGCCAGCAGCCCCCCGGGGGGCCTTACTAATGAAAAACTGTTTTTT; CDR3aa: CASSPPGGLTNEKLFF
j_gene: TRBJ1-4; abundance: .; d_gene: .; v_gene: TRBV4-1; CDR3nt: TGCGCCGGCAGCCTAAGTCAGATGGATGAAAAACGGTTTTTT; CDR3aa: CAGSLSQMDEKRFF
j_gene: TRBJ2-5; abundance: many; d_gene: TRBD2; v_gene: TRBV7-2; CDR3nt: TGTGCCAGCAGCTCTAGCGGGGGCGAGACCCAGTACTTC; CDR3aa: CASSSSGGETQYF
j_gene: TRBJ1-1; abundance: many; d_gene: .; v_gene: TRBV28; CDR3nt: TGTGCCAGCAGAAAGACAGGTGGAGCTTTCTTT; CDR3aa: CASRKTGGAFF
j_gene: TRBJ2-7; abundance: many; d_gene: .; v_gene: TRBV5-1; CDR3nt: TGCGCCAGCAGCTTGGGAGAGGACCCCCGCTACGAGCAGTACTTC; CDR3aa: CASSLGEDPRYEQYF
j_gene: TRBJ1-5; abundance: many; d_gene: .; v_gene: TRBV27; CDR3nt: TGTGCCAGCAGTCCTCCGACAGGTCCGCTTAATCAGCCCCAGCATTTT; CDR3aa: CASSPPTGPLNQPQHF
j_gene: TRBJ1-1; abundance: many; d_gene: .; v_gene: TRBV7-8; CDR3nt: TGTGCCAGCAGCATGACAGAGATTAACACTGAAGCTTTCTTT; CDR3aa: CASSMTEINTEAFF
j_gene: TRBJ2-1; abundance: many; d_gene: TRBD2; v_gene: TRBV3-1; CDR3nt: TGTGCCAGCAGCCAGTCTCGCGGGGGGGCCAATGAGCAGTTCTTC; CDR3aa: CASSQSRGGANEQFF
j_gene: TRBJ2-1; abundance: many; d_gene: TRBD1; v_gene: TRBV18; CDR3nt: TGTGCCAGCTCACCACTGGGGACAGGGATCAATGAGCAGTTCTTC; CDR3aa: CASSPLGTGINEQFF
j_gene: TRBJ2-3; abundance: many; d_gene: .; v_gene: TRBV19; CDR3nt: TGTGCCAGTAGTGTTTCAGATACGCAGTATTTT; CDR3aa: CASSVSDTQYF
j_gene: TRBJ1-1; abundance: many; d_gene: TRBD1; v_gene: TRBV12-3/TRBV12-4; CDR3nt: TGTGCCAGCACCCCCCCAGGGGGCGGGAACACTGAAGCTTTCTTT; CDR3aa: CASTPPGGGNTEAFF
j_gene: TRBJ1-1; abundance: many; d_gene: .; v_gene: TRBV5-5; CDR3nt: TGTGCCAGCAGCTTCGGGGCGTTCGGGAACACTGAAGCTTTCTTT; CDR3aa: CASSFGAFGNTEAFF
j_gene: TRBJ2-1; abundance: .; d_gene: .; v_gene: TRBV6-5; CDR3nt: TGTGCCAGCAGTTACTCCCCTACCTGCAATGAGCAGTCCTTC; CDR3aa: CASSYSPTCNEQSF
j_gene: TRBJ2-2; abundance: many; d_gene: .; v_gene: TRBV7-9; CDR3nt: TGTGCCAGCAGCCCAACGACAAAGAACACCGGGGAGCTGTTTTTT; CDR3aa: CASSPTTKNTGELFF
j_gene: TRBJ2-7; abundance: .; d_gene: TRBD1; v_gene: TRBV19; CDR3nt: TGTGCCAGCAACAGGGGGGACCTGGGTGAGCAGTACTTC; CDR3aa: CASNRGDLGEQYF
j_gene: TRBJ2-1; abundance: many; d_gene: TRBD1; v_gene: TRBV4-3; CDR3nt: TGCGCCAGCAGCCTCGGACAGGGGGAGAATGAGCAGTTCTTC; CDR3aa: CASSLGQGENEQFF
j_gene: TRBJ2-5; abundance: many; d_gene: .; v_gene: TRBV2; CDR3nt: TGTGCCAGCACCGCTGGGCAAGAGACCCAGTACTTC; CDR3aa: CASTAGQETQYF